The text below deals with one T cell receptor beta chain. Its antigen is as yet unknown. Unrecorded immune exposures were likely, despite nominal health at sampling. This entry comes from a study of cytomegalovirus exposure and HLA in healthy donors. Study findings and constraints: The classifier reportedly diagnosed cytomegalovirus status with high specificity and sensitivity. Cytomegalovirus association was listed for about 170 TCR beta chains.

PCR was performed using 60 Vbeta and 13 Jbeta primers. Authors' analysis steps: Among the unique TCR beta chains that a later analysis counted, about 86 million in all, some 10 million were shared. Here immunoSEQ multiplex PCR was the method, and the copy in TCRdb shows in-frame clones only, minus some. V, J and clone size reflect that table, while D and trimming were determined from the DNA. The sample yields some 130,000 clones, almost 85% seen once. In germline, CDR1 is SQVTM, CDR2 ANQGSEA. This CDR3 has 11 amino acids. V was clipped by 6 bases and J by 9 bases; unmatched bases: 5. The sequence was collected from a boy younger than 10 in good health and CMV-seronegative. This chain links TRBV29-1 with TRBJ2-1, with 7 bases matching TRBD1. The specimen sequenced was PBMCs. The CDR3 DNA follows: TGCAGCGTCGACACAGGGGTTGAGCAGTTCTTC. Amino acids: CSVDTGVEQFF.